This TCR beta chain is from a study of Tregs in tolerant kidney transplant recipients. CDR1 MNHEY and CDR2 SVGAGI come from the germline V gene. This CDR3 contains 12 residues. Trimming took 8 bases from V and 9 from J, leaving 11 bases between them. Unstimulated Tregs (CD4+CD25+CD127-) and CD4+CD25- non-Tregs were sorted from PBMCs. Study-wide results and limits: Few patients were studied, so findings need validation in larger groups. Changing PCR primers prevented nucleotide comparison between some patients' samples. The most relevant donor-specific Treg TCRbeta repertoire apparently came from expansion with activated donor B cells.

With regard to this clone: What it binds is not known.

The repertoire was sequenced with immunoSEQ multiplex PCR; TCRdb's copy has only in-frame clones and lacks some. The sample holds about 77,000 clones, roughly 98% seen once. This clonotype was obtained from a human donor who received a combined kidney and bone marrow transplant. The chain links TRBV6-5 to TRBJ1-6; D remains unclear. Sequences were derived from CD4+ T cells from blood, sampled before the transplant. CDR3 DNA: TGTGCCAGCCGGAGGGCGGGTTCACCCCTCCACTTT. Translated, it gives CASRRAGSPLHF.